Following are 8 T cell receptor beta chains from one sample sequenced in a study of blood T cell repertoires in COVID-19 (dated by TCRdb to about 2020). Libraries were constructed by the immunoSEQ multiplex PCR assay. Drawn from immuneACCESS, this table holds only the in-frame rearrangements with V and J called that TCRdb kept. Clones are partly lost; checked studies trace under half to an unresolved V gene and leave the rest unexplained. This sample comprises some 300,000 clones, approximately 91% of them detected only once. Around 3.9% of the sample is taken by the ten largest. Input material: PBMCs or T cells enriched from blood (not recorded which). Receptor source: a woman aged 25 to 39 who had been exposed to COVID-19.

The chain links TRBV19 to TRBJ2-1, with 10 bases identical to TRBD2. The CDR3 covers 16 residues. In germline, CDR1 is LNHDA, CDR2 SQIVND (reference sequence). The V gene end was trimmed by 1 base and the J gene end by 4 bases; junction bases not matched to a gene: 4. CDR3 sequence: CASSIGSGGAYNEQFF. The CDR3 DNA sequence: TGTGCCAGTAGTATAGGAAGCGGGGGGGCGTACAATGAGCAGTTCTTC.

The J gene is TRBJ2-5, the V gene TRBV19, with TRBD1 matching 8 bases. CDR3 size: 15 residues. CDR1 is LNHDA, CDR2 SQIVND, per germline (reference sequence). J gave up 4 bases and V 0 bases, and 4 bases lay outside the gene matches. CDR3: CASSIDRTGRETQYF. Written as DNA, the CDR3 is TGTGCCAGTAGTATAGATAGGACAGGGCGAGAGACCCAGTACTTC.

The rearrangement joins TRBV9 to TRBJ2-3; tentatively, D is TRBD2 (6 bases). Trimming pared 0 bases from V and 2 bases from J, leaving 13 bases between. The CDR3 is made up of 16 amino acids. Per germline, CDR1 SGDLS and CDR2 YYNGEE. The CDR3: CASSVGSRGNTDTQYF. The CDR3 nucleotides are TGTGCCAGCAGCGTAGGCAGTCGGGGGAACACAGATACGCAGTATTTT.

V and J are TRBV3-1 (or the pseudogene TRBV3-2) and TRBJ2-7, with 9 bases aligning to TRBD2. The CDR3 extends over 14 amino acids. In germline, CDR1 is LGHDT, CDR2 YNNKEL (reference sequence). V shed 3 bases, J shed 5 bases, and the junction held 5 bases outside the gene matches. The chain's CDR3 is CASSQAGGHDEQYF. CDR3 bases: TGTGCCAGCAGCCAGGCGGGGGGGCACGACGAGCAGTACTTC.

CDR3: CASSSGPGTGPGPYEQYF. Written as DNA, the CDR3 is TGTGCCAGTAGTAGTGGACCGGGGACAGGCCCTGGACCCTACGAGCAGTACTTC. The chain is built from TRBV19 and TRBJ2-7; TRBD1 agrees at 8 bases. There are 18 residues in the CDR3. V gave up 4 bases and J gave up 2 bases; unmatched junction bases: 16. From germline, CDR1 is LNHDA and CDR2 SQIVND (reference sequence).

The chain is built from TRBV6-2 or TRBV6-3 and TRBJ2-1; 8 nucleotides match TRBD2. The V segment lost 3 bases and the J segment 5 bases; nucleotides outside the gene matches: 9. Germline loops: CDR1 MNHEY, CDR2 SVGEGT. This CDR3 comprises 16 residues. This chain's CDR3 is CASSYPAGGLNNEQFF. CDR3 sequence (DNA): TGTGCCAGCAGTTATCCTGCGGGGGGCCTTAACAATGAGCAGTTCTTC.

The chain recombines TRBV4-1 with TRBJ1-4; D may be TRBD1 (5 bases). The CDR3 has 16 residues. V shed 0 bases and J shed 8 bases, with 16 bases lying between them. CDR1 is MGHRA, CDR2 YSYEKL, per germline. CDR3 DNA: TGCGCCAGCAGCCAAGATGAGCGCAGGGCCCAAGAAAAACTGTTTTTT. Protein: CASSQDERRAQEKLFF.

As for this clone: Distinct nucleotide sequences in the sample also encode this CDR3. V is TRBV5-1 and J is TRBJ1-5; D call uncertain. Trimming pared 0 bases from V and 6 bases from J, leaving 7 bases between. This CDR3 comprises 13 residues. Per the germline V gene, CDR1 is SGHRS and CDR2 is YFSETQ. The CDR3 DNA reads TGCGCCAGCAGCTTGGGCGGGTCTCAGCCCCAGCATTTT. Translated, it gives CASSLGGSQPQHF.